The T cell receptor beta chain described here comes from a study of early T cells in non-severe SARS-CoV-2 infection. Study overall: Investigators sequenced bulk RNA drawn from unsorted whole blood, and chains remained unpaired. Study results and limitations: Sequences matched to VDJdb favored anti-spike CD8 responses, while private and CD4 specificities were missed.

The TCR library protocol was used to attach unique molecular identifiers. These identifiers were attached to individual cDNA molecules. TCRdb independently ran MiXCR on the 5' RACE reads; one entry per CDR3 protein. Of about 52,000 distinct CDR3 sequences in the sample, 11% were seen once. As regards this clonotype: Its specificity is not known.

Germline V gene lookup returns CDR1 MNHEY and CDR2 SVGAGI. This CDR3 contains 15 residues. Trimming cost V 5 bases and J 0 bases, with 11 bases left between them. The chain carries TRBV6-5 and TRBJ2-1; D gene ambiguous. This sequence was found in an adult who was a healthcare worker with PCR-confirmed SARS-CoV-2 infection or an uninfected control (not recorded which). Sequenced sample: whole blood. The CDR3, as DNA: TGTGCCAGCAGTGGCGACTGGAGCTCCTACAATGAGCAGTTCTTC. This encodes CASSGDWSSYNEQFF.